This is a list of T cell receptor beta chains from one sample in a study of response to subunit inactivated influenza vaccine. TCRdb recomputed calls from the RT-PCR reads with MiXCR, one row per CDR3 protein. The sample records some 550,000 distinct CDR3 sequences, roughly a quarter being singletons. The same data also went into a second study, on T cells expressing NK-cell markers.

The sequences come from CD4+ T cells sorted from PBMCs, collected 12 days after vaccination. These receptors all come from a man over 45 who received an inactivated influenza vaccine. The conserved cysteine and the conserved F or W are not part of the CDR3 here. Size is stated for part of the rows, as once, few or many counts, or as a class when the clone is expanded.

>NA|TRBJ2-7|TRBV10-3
AITGTSGGYEQY
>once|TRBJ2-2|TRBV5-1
ASSSGLAGGPNKVEELF
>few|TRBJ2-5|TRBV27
ASGRATQETQY
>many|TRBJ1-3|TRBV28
ASSLGGGGNTIY
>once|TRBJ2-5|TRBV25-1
ASSEVVQETQY
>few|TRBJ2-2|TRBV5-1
ASSQTGPGTGELF
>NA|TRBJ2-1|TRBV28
ASSLSRGKNRGEQF
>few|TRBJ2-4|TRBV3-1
ASSLGQGASKNIQY
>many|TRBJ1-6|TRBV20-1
SAAREQLSNSPLH
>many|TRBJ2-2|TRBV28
ASSFGWTGTGAGELF
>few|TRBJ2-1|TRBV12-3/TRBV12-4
ASSLSGNNEQF
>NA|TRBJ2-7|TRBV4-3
ASSQRTGDTYEQY
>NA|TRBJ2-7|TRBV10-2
ASKTKLLSGYEQY
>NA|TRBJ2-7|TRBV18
ASSQDGVGGYEQY
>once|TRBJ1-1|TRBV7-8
ASSLGGIRGGTEAF
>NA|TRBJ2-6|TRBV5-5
ASSLEGLGANVLT
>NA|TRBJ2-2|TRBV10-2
ASRERPGLAVGDTGELF
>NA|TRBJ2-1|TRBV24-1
ATSGLAGNKNEQF
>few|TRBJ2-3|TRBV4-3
ASSQDRAQGPDTQY
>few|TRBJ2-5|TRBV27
ASSSAGFKETQY
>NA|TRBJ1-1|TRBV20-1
SAREGVTEAF
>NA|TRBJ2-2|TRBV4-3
ASSQGGRSRPNTGELF
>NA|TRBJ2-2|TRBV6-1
ASSTPLGRDTGELF
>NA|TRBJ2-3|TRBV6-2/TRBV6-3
ASSYTGTGTDTQY
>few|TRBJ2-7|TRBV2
ASINDGSYEQY
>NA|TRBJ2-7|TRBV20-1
SARMGQRGGWEQY
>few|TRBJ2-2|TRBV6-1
ATSINSLPGELF
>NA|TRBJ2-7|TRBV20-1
SARRFSGRTNYEQY
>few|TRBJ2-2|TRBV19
ASSIGAGSGELF
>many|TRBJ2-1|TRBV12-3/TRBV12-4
ASSPRTSGRVGEQF
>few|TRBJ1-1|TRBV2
ASLPTLLNTEAF
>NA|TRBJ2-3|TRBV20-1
SAQLNPTDTQY
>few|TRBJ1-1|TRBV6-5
ASSYSWRNTEAF
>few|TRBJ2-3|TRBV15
ATSRDFTGTDTQY
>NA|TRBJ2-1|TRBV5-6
ASRPGPSSYNEQF
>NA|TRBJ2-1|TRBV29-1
SGGRAGNEQF
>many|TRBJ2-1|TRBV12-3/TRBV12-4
ASRLRTNEQF
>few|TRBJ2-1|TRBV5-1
ASSLETFNEQF
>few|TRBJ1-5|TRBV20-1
SAWDLSNQPQH
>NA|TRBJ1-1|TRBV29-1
SLRTGATNTEAF
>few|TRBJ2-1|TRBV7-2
ASSLVGRGNEQF
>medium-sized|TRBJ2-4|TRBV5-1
ASSPTDRAKNIQY
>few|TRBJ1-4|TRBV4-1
ASSQVRRGGEKLF